This T cell receptor beta chain was observed in a study of cytomegalovirus exposure and HLA in healthy donors. 60 Vbeta and 13 Jbeta primers were used in PCR. The method was immunoSEQ multiplex PCR; TCRdb's version includes in-frame clones alone and lacks a portion of them. The table includes 250,000 or so clones, over 70% detected once. The receptor comes from a woman aged 55-75 years in good health and CMV-seropositive. The sequenced sample was PBMCs.

CDR3 sequence: CASKLPGTSFDEQFF. The CDR3 region has the DNA TGTGCCAGCAAATTACCCGGGACTAGCTTCGATGAGCAGTTCTTC. The chain is built from TRBV28 and TRBJ2-1; TRBD2 agrees at 9 bases. The CDR3 loop spans 15 amino acids. Trimming cost V 7 bases and J 8 bases; bases outside gene matches: 12. CDR1 is MDHEN and CDR2 is SYDVKM in the germline V gene.